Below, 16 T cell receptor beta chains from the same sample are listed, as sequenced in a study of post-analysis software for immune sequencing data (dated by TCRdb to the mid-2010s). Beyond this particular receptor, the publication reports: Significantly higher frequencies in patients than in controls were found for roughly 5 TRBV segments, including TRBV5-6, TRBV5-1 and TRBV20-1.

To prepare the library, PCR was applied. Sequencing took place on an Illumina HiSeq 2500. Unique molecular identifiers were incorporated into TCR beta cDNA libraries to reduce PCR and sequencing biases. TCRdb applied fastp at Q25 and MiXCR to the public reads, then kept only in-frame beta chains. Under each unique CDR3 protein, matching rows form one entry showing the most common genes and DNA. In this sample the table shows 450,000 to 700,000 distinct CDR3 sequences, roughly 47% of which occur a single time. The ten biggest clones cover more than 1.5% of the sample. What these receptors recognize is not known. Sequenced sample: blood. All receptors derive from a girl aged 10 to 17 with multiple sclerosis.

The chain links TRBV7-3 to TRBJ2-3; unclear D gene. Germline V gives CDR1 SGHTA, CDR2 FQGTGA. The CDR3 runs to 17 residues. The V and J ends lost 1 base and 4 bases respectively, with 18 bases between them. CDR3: CASSLRTSSAIPDTQYF. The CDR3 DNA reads TGTGCCAGCAGCTTAAGAACCTCGTCGGCAATCCCAGATACGCAGTATTTT.

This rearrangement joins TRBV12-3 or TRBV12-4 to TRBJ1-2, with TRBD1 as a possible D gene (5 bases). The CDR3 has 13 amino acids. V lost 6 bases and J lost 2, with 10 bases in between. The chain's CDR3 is CASRWGLNYGYTF. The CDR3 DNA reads TGTGCCAGCAGATGGGGCCTAAACTATGGCTACACCTTC.

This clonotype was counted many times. DNA for the CDR3: TGTGCCAGCAGCTTAGTTCCCCCGGCCGTTTTCAATGAGCAGTTCTTC. Translating it yields CASSLVPPAVFNEQFF. The rearrangement uses TRBV7-9 and TRBJ2-1; D gene ambiguous. Germline V gene data show CDR1 as SEHNR and CDR2 as FQNEAQ (reference sequence). The CDR3 extends over 16 amino acids. Trimming removed 1 base at V and 6 bases at J, with 16 bases between.

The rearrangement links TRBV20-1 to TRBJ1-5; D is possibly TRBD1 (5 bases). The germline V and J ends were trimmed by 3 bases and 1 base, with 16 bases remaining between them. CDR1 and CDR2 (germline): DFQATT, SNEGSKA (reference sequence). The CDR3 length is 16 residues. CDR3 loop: CSASTGSARSNQPQHF. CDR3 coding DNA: TGCAGTGCTAGTACAGGCTCCGCACGGAGCAATCAGCCCCAGCATTTT.

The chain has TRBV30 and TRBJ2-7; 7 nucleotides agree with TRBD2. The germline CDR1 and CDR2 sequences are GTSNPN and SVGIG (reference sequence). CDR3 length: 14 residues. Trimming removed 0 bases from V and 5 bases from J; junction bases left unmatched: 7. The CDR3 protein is CAWSVLSGGNEQYF. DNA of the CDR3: TGTGCCTGGAGTGTACTTTCGGGGGGAAACGAGCAGTACTTC. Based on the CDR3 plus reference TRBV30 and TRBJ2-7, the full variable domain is SQTIHQWPATLVQPVGSPLSLECTVEGTSNPNLYWYRQAAGRGLQLLFYSVGIGQISSEVPQNLSASRPQDRQFILSSKKLLLSDSGFYLCAWSVLSGGNEQYFGPGTRLTVT.

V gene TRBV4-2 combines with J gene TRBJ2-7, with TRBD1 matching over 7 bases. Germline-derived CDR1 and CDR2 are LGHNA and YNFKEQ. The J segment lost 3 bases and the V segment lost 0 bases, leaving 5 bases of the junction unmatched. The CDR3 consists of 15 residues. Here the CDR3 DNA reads TGTGCCAGCAGCCAAGAGGTGGGGACAGTCTACGAGCAGTACTTC. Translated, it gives CASSQEVGTVYEQYF.

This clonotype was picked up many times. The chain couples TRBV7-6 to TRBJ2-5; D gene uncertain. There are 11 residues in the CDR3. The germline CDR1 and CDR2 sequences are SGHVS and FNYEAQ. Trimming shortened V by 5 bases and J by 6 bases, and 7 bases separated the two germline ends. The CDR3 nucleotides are TGTGCCAGCAGCACGACCCAGACCCAGTACTTC. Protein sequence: CASSTTQTQYF. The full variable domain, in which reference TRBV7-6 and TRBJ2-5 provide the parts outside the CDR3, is GAGVSQSPRYKVTKRGQDVALRCDPISGHVSLYWYRQALGQGPEFLTYFNYEAQQDKSGLPNDRFSAERPEGSISTLTIQRTEQRDSAMYRCASSTTQTQYFGPGTRLLVL.

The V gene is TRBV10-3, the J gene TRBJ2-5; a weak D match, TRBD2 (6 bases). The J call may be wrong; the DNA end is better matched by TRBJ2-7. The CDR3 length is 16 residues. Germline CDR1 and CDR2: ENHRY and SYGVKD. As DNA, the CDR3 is TGTGCCATCAGTGAGTCCTATGCGGGAAGTTCATACGAGCAGTACTTC. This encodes CAISESYAGSSYEQYF.

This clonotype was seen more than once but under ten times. For the CDR3, the DNA is TGTGCCAGCAGTTACTGGAGGGGTGGCTACACCTTC. Protein product: CASSYWRGGYTF. The chain has TRBV6-5 and TRBJ1-2; D possibly corresponds to TRBD1 (5 bases). The V and J ends lost 1 base and 7 bases respectively, with 7 bases between them. The CDR3 is 12 amino acids. CDR1 is MNHEY, CDR2 SVGAGI, per germline.

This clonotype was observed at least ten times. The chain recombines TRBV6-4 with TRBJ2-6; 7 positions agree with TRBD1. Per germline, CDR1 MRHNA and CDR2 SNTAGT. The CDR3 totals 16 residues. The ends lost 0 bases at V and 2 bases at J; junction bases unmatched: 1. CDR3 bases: TGTGCCAGCAGTGACTCAGGGGGCGCTGGGGCCAACGTCCTGACTTTC. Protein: CASSDSGGAGANVLTF.

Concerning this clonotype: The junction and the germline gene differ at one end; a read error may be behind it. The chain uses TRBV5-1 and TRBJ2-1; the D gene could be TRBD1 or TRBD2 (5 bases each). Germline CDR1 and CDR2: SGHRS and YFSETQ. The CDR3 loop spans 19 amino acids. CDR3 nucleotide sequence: TGCGCCAGCAGCTTTCGGCAGCTCCGGGACCCCGGAAAGGGCAATGAGCAGGTCTTC. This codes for CASSFRQLRDPGKGNEQVF.

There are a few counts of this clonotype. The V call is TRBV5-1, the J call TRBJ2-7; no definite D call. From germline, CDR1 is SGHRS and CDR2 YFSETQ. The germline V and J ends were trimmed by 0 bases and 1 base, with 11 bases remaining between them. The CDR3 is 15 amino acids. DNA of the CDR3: TGCGCCAGCAGCTTGGCTGTTGGCAGGTCCTACGAGCAGTACTTC. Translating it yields CASSLAVGRSYEQYF.

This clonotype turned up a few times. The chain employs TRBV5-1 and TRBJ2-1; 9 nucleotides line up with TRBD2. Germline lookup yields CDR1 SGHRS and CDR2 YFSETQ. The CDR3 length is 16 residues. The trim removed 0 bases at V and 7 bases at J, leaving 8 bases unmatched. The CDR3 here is CASSLASRGLANEQFF. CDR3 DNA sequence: TGCGCCAGCAGCTTGGCCAGTCGGGGACTAGCTAATGAGCAGTTCTTC.

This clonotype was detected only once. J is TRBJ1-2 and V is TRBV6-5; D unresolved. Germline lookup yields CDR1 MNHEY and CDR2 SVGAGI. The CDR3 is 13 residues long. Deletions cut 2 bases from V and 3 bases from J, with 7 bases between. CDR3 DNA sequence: TGTGCCAGCAGTTACGAGGCAGACTATGGCTACACCTTC. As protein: CASSYEADYGYTF.

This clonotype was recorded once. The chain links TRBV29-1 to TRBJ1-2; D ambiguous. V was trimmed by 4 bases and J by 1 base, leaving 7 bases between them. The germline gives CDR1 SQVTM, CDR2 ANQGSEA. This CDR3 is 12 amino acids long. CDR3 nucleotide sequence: TGCAGCGTTGTGTGGGGTAACTATGGCTACACCTTC. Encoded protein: CSVVWGNYGYTF.

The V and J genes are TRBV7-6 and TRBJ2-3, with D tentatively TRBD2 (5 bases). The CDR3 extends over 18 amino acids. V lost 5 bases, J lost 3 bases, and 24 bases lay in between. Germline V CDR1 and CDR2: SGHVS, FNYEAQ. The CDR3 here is CASSPLPQLRVMTDTQYF. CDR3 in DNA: TGTGCCAGCAGCCCCCTACCCCAACTGCGGGTTATGACAGATACGCAGTATTTT.